These 27 T cell receptor beta chains were sequenced from one sample in a study of shared clonotypes between healthy human individuals. Repertoires were generated with immunoSEQ multiplex PCR, while TCRdb's copy carries only in-frame clones and drops some. The data contain around 580,000 clones, 95% to 98% of them singletons. Naive CD8 cells lacked CD45RO and underwent positive selection for CCR7, leaving out terminally differentiated effector memory CD45RA+ cells. Material: naive CD8+ T cells sorted from blood. These receptors originate from a man aged 25 to 45 in good health.

This chain links TRBV7-3 with TRBJ2-7; D might be TRBD1 (6 bases). This CDR3 is built from 15 residues. V was trimmed by 5 bases and J by 3 bases, leaving 17 bases between them. Germline values: CDR1 SGHTA, CDR2 FQGTGA. CDR3 coding DNA: TGTGCCAGCAGCCTCTACCCCCTACAGGGCTACGAGCAGTACTTC. This sequence encodes CASSLYPLQGYEQYF.

This clone was seen a single time. The chain uses TRBV11-3 and TRBJ2-7; D is uncertain. Deletions cut 1 base from V and 3 bases from J, with 7 bases between. Germline V gene sequence: CDR1 SGHNT, CDR2 YENEEA. The CDR3 loop spans 13 amino acids. This chain's CDR3 is CASSLGLGYEQYF. The DNA of the CDR3 is TGTGCCAGCAGCTTAGGTCTAGGCTACGAGCAGTACTTC. The complete variable domain, with remaining parts taken from reference TRBV11-3 and TRBJ2-7, reads EAGVVQSPRYKIIEKKQPVAFWCNPISGHNTLYWYLQNLGQGPELLIRYENEEAVDDSQLPKDRFSAERLKGVDSTLKIQPAELGDSAVYLCASSLGLGYEQYFGPGTRLTVT.

J is TRBJ2-7 and V is TRBV9; no clear D gene. Germline CDR1 is SGDLS and CDR2 is YYNGEE. This CDR3 is 15 amino acids long. The V and J ends lost 1 base and 1 base respectively, with 12 bases between them. The CDR3 here is CASSVTPSRSYEQYF. CDR3 in DNA: TGTGCCAGCAGCGTAACGCCTTCCCGGTCCTACGAGCAGTACTTC.

This clone came up once. The rearrangement joins TRBV29-1 to TRBJ2-1, with TRBD1 matching 8 bases. The germline gives CDR1 SQVTM, CDR2 ANQGSEA. The CDR3 contains 13 residues. Unmatched junction bases numbered 12, after V lost 7 bases and J lost 10 bases. CDR3 amino acids: CSAQTRGLGEQFF. The CDR3 nucleotides read TGCAGCGCTCAGACCAGGGGGCTAGGAGAGCAGTTCTTC.

This clone was seen just once. This rearrangement joins TRBV7-9 to TRBJ2-2; D is possibly TRBD1 (5 bases). V lost 1 base, J lost 1 base, and 7 bases lay in between. In germline, CDR1 is SEHNR, CDR2 FQNEAQ (reference sequence). The CDR3 length is 15 residues. The CDR3 DNA sequence: TGTGCCAGCAGCTTAGGGGGCAGGAACACCGGGGAGCTGTTTTTT. Its translation: CASSLGGRNTGELFF.

As DNA, the CDR3 is TGTGCCAGCAGTTTTTTCGGCACTGAAGCTTTCTTT. Its protein product is CASSFFGTEAFF. V usage is TRBV28 and J usage is TRBJ1-1; D is unclear. Germline lookup yields CDR1 MDHEN and CDR2 SYDVKM. V was clipped by 3 bases and J by 4 bases, with 6 bases between them. There are 12 residues in the CDR3.

This clone was counted between two and nine times. The V call is TRBV2, the J call TRBJ1-1; D uncertain. This CDR3 contains 10 residues. CDR1 and CDR2 from the germline V gene are SNHLY and FYNNEI. V lost 5 bases to trimming and J lost 7 bases, with 5 bases between them. As DNA, the CDR3 is TGTGCCAGCAGTAAAATTGAAGCTTTCTTT. As protein: CASSKIEAFF.

The rearrangement links TRBV4-1 to TRBJ2-3, with 9 bases identical to TRBD2. From germline, CDR1 is MGHRA and CDR2 YSYEKL. This CDR3 is built from 19 residues. Unmatched junction bases numbered 16, after V lost 0 bases and J lost 6 bases. The CDR3 coding sequence is TGCGCCAGCAGCCAAGATAAGCAAACCGGGACTAGCTCCGTTGATACGCAGTATTTT. Protein product: CASSQDKQTGTSSVDTQYF.

CDR3 sequence: CASSIVWTHETQYF. In nucleotides, the CDR3 is TGTGCCAGTAGTATAGTGTGGACACATGAGACCCAGTACTTC. The gene calls are TRBV19 and TRBJ2-5; perhaps TRBD1 as D (5 bases). The V gene lost 1 base and the J gene lost 5 bases, with 11 bases spanning the gap. CDR1 is LNHDA, CDR2 SQIVND, per germline (reference sequence). The CDR3 length is 14 residues.

V gene TRBV27 combines with J gene TRBJ2-7; possibly TRBD2 for D (6 bases). Germline V gene data show CDR1 as MNHEY and CDR2 as SMNVEV (reference sequence). This CDR3 is built from 14 residues. V lost 5 bases, J lost 6 bases, and 17 bases lay in between. The CDR3, as DNA: TGTGCCAGCAGTGCGGGGCTAGCGTGGAGCGAGCAGTACTTC. Residues: CASSAGLAWSEQYF.

V is TRBV7-9 and J is TRBJ1-4, with D possibly matching TRBD1 (6 bases). Germline V gene lookup returns CDR1 SEHNR and CDR2 FQNEAQ (reference sequence). With 5 bases removed from V and 8 bases from J, the gap between germline ends came to 15 bases. The CDR3 contains 14 residues. The CDR3 DNA sequence: TGTGCCAGCAGCCGAGGGGGTTCACGCGAAAAACTGTTTTTT. Encoded protein: CASSRGGSREKLFF.

J is TRBJ1-2 and V is TRBV10-2; D unclear. The V gene's germline CDR1 is WSHSY and CDR2 SAAADI. The ends were cut back, 6 bases at V and 3 bases at J, with 11 bases in the middle. There are 13 residues in the CDR3. CDR3 coding DNA: TGCGCCAGCAGGAACGGGAATGACTATGGCTACACCTTC. The encoded protein is CASRNGNDYGYTF.

This chain uses TRBV28 with TRBJ2-7; D remains unclear. The CDR3 contains 15 residues. Germline CDR1 and CDR2: MDHEN and SYDVKM. The V end was cut by 9 bases, the J end by 7 bases, with 25 bases between. The CDR3 bases are TGTGCCAGTAACGGAAGGATCTCGGCCCTAAGGGAGCAGTACTTC. Translation gives CASNGRISALREQYF.

The chain has TRBV27 and TRBJ2-7, with TRBD2 matching over 12 bases. The CDR3 extends over 15 amino acids. The V gene end was trimmed by 5 bases and the J gene end by 3 bases; junction bases not matched to a gene: 5. Germline assignment: CDR1 MNHEY and CDR2 SMNVEV (reference sequence). As DNA, the CDR3 is TGTGCCAGCAGTAAATCTAGCGGGAGGGGCTACGAGCAGTACTTC. Residues: CASSKSSGRGYEQYF.

The chain combines TRBV4-3 with TRBJ2-1, with TRBD2 identical over 11 bases. This CDR3 is built from 18 residues. The V gene's germline CDR1 is LGHNA and CDR2 YSLEER. The trim removed 1 base at V and 2 bases at J, leaving 7 bases unmatched. The CDR3 sequence: CASSQVSLAGEPYNEQFF. The DNA of the CDR3 is TGCGCCAGCAGCCAAGTATCACTAGCGGGAGAGCCCTACAATGAGCAGTTCTTC.

The J gene is TRBJ2-3, the V gene TRBV5-6; 8 bases match TRBD2. Germline V gene lookup returns CDR1 SGHDT and CDR2 YYEEEE. Losses at the gene ends were 5 bases for V and 2 bases for J; bases not matched to a gene: 13. The CDR3 consists of 17 residues. DNA for the CDR3: TGTGCCAGCAGAAATGTGGTGAGCGGGAGTTTCACAGATACGCAGTATTTT. Protein product: CASRNVVSGSFTDTQYF.

The V call is TRBV27, the J call TRBJ1-2; TRBD1 agrees at 7 bases. J gave up 6 bases and V 3 bases, and 4 bases lay outside the gene matches. This CDR3 is built from 13 residues. Germline V lookup: CDR1 MNHEY, CDR2 SMNVEV (reference sequence). The CDR3 protein is CASSLGGGDGYTF. CDR3 sequence (DNA): TGTGCCAGCAGTTTGGGAGGGGGCGATGGCTACACCTTC.

A word on this clone: A read error may account for a junction end that differs from germline. The chain employs TRBV7-7 and TRBJ2-3; D is uncertain. The CDR3 spans 16 residues. CDR1 is SSHAT and CDR2 is FNYEAQ in the germline V gene (reference sequence). This chain's CDR3 is CASSLTFLRSLDTQYF. CDR3 coding DNA: TGTGCTAGCAGCCTGACTTTCCTCAGGAGTTTGGATACGCAGTATTTT.

V and J are TRBV29-1 and TRBJ2-7; 9 bases are shared with TRBD1. This CDR3 region has 13 residues. The V gene's germline CDR1 is SQVTM and CDR2 ANQGSEA. Losses at the gene ends were 1 base for V and 7 bases for J; bases not matched to a gene: 5. CDR3 protein: CSVEGGTGPEQYF. Written as DNA, the CDR3 is TGCAGCGTTGAAGGGGGGACAGGGCCAGAGCAGTACTTC.

This sequence joins TRBV7-9 and TRBJ1-2, with D unclear. The V end was cut by 4 bases, the J end by 1 base, with 10 bases between. This CDR3 comprises 14 residues. The germline V gene has CDR1 SEHNR and CDR2 FQNEAQ (reference sequence). CDR3 in amino acids: CASSSGYHNYGYTF. The CDR3, as DNA: TGTGCCAGCAGCTCGGGATACCATAACTATGGCTACACCTTC.

The V gene is TRBV7-9, the J gene TRBJ2-1, with TRBD1 identical over 7 bases. The CDR3 length is 14 residues. The trim removed 6 bases at V and 10 bases at J, leaving 12 bases unmatched. From germline, CDR1 is SEHNR and CDR2 FQNEAQ (reference sequence). This CDR3 is CASSSGQSPWEQFF. In DNA form, the CDR3 reads TGTGCCAGCAGTTCGGGACAGTCCCCTTGGGAGCAGTTCTTC.

This rearrangement joins TRBV2 to TRBJ2-1; unclear D gene. Trimming stripped 8 bases from V and 4 bases from J, with 12 bases between. The CDR3 runs 13 residues. Germline CDR1 reads SNHLY; CDR2 reads FYNNEI. The CDR3 is CASLGSAYNEQFF. For the CDR3, the DNA is TGTGCCAGCCTCGGATCCGCTTACAATGAGCAGTTCTTC.

This chain uses TRBV30 with TRBJ2-2; D remains unclear. The germline V gene has CDR1 GTSNPN and CDR2 SVGIG (reference sequence). The V and J ends lost 1 base and 3 bases respectively, with 3 bases between them. The CDR3 extends over 12 amino acids. CDR3 bases: TGTGCCTGGAGTGGGCACACCGGGGAGCTGTTTTTT. Translating gives CAWSGHTGELFF.

The chain employs TRBV5-4 and TRBJ2-5; D is possibly TRBD1 (6 bases). Germline V gives CDR1 SGHNT, CDR2 YYREEE (reference sequence). CDR3 length equals 17 residues. Between the trimmed V and J ends, which lost 1 base and 3 bases, there was a span of 19 bases. The CDR3 coding sequence is TGTGCCAGCAGCTTGAACGTCGGGACAAATGGAAAAGAGACCCAGTACTTC. Amino acids: CASSLNVGTNGKETQYF.

The V and J genes are TRBV27 and TRBJ2-7, with TRBD1 matching 8 bases. The CDR3 covers 14 residues. The trim removed 5 bases at V and 9 bases at J, leaving 12 bases unmatched. CDR1 is MNHEY, CDR2 SMNVEV, per germline (reference sequence). In DNA, the CDR3 is TGTGCCAGCAGTCAGGGGACAGGAGAACTTGGGCAGTACTTC. This codes for CASSQGTGELGQYF.

This chain uses TRBV27 with TRBJ2-7, with D tentatively TRBD1 or TRBD2 (5 bases each). The CDR3 contains 14 residues. Trimming left V 4 bases short and J 3 bases short, with 13 bases between. CDR1 is MNHEY, CDR2 SMNVEV, per germline (reference sequence). For the CDR3, the DNA is TGTGCCAGCAGTTGGGGGTCCACGAGCTACGAGCAGTACTTC. Protein product: CASSWGSTSYEQYF.

This chain uses TRBV29-1 with TRBJ2-1; 10 bases fit TRBD2. Germline CDR1 and CDR2: SQVTM and ANQGSEA. V gave up 2 bases and J gave up 8 bases; unmatched junction bases: 9. The CDR3 spans 15 residues. CDR3 nucleotides: TGCAGCGTTGAATTTTCTAGCGGGAGTGTAGATGAGCAGTTCTTC. This translates into CSVEFSSGSVDEQFF.